The rows below give T cell receptor beta chains drawn from one sample of a study of cytomegalovirus exposure and HLA in healthy donors. Profiling relied on immunoSEQ multiplex PCR, and the TCRdb table lists in-frame clones only, not all of them. Of more than 85,000 clones listed, about 95% are singletons. Sequenced material: PBMCs. These receptor sequences come from a young woman in good health and CMV-seronegative. The CDR3 runs from the conserved cysteine through the conserved F or W. The order of the fields is J gene, D gene, clone size, V gene, CDR3 protein, CDR3 DNA. A D gene is named only where the DNA matches it firmly. The size field is filled for only some rows; it gives once, few, many or a size class.

>TRBJ2-7|.|.|TRBV21-1
CASSKANGRTDSYEQYF
TGTGCCAGCAGCAAAGCTAACGGACGGACAGACTCCTACGAGCAGTACTTC
>TRBJ2-1|.|.|TRBV27
CATRGLDPFYNEQFF
TGTGCCACCCGAGGTCTAGACCCTTTTTACAATGAGCAGTTCTTC
>TRBJ1-1|TRBD1|.|TRBV11-2
CASSLGQGMNTEAFF
TGTGCCAGCAGCTTGGGACAGGGGATGAACACTGAAGCTTTCTTT
>TRBJ2-5|TRBD1|.|TRBV6-1
CASSSRQGIQETQYF
TGTGCCAGCAGCTCTAGACAGGGGATCCAAGAGACCCAGTACTTC
>TRBJ2-5|.|.|TRBV7-2
CASSPRGQETQYF
TGTGCCAGCAGCCCACGGGGCCAAGAGACCCAGTACTTC
>TRBJ2-1|TRBD1|.|TRBV15
CATSPDRGGNEQFF
TGTGCCACCAGCCCGGACAGGGGTGGCAATGAGCAGTTCTTC
>TRBJ1-1|TRBD1|.|TRBV6-1
CASRTGALNTEAFF
TGTGCCAGCAGGACAGGGGCTTTGAACACTGAAGCTTTCTTT
>TRBJ2-1|.|.|TRBV30
CAWSVVMAREQFF
TGTGCCTGGAGTGTTGTAATGGCGCGGGAGCAGTTCTTC
>TRBJ2-5|TRBD1|.|TRBV6-1
CASSGTEQETQYF
TGTGCCAGCAGCGGGACAGAACAAGAGACCCAGTACTTC
>TRBJ1-3|.|.|TRBV30
CACARDSGNTIYF
TGTGCCTGTGCCAGGGACTCTGGAAACACCATATATTTT
>TRBJ2-3|TRBD2|.|TRBV10-3
CAIRPSPASGSSDTQYF
TGTGCCATCAGACCCTCTCCAGCTAGCGGGAGTTCAGATACGCAGTATTTT
>TRBJ1-1|TRBD1|.|TRBV5-1
CASSRDRVEAFF
TGCGCCAGCAGCAGGGACAGGGTAGAAGCTTTCTTT
>TRBJ1-4|.|.|TRBV5-1
CASSLFRREGEKLFF
TGCGCCAGCAGCTTGTTTCGGCGGGAAGGAGAAAAACTGTTTTTT
>TRBJ1-2|.|.|TRBV7-2
CASSLNREGYGYTF
TGTGCCAGCAGCTTAAACAGGGAAGGCTATGGCTACACCTTC
>TRBJ2-3|TRBD2|.|TRBV25-1
CASRLAGGRTDTQYF
TGTGCCAGCAGGCTAGCGGGGGGACGCACAGATACGCAGTATTTT
>TRBJ1-2|.|once|TRBV27
CASSLDSRYGYTF
TGTGCCAGCAGTCTCGACAGTCGGTATGGCTACACCTTC
>TRBJ2-7|.|.|TRBV6-6
CASSPPGFYEQYF
TGTGCCAGCAGTCCCCCGGGTTTCTACGAGCAGTACTTC
>TRBJ2-5|.|.|TRBV10-3
CAISESLTGGSQETQYF
TGTGCCATCAGTGAGTCTCTAACTGGGGGCAGCCAAGAGACCCAGTACTTC
>TRBJ2-5|TRBD1|.|TRBV12-5
CASGPRDRGGETQYF
TGTGCTAGTGGTCCCCGGGACAGGGGGGGGGAGACCCAGTACTTC
>TRBJ1-2|TRBD1|once|TRBV27
CASSLSRTGGYTF
TGTGCCAGCAGTTTATCGCGGACAGGGGGCTACACCTTC
>TRBJ2-7|TRBD1|.|TRBV29-1
CSAGQGGNYEQYF
TGCAGCGCGGGACAGGGAGGGAACTACGAGCAGTACTTC
>TRBJ1-1|.|.|TRBV11-2
CASSPPQMNTEAFF
TGTGCCAGCAGCCCCCCCCAAATGAACACTGAAGCTTTCTTT
>TRBJ2-5|.|.|TRBV9
CASSSSGIETQYF
TGTGCCAGCAGCTCGTCAGGGATAGAGACCCAGTACTTC
>TRBJ2-7|TRBD1|.|TRBV6-1
CASRAGTGGSYEQYF
TGTGCCAGCAGGGCCGGGACAGGGGGCTCCTACGAGCAGTACTTC
>TRBJ2-3|TRBD2|.|TRBV11-2
CASSSRGAVTDTQYF
TGTGCCAGCAGCTCGCGGGGGGCGGTCACAGATACGCAGTATTTT
>TRBJ2-1|TRBD2|.|TRBV25-1
CASSDPASGVLGEQFF
TGTGCCAGCAGTGACCCGGCTAGCGGGGTATTAGGTGAGCAGTTCTTC
>TRBJ1-2|TRBD1|.|TRBV5-1
CASSFGQGNYGYTF
TGCGCCAGCAGCTTTGGACAGGGGAACTATGGCTACACCTTC
>TRBJ2-3|.|once|TRBV7-9
CASSPLAPSSTDTQYF
TGTGCCAGCAGCCCCCTGGCCCCATCTAGCACAGATACGCAGTATTTT
>TRBJ1-4|.|.|TRBV11-2
CASSAVGTATNEKLFF
TGTGCCAGCAGCGCCGTCGGTACTGCAACTAATGAAAAACTGTTTTTT
>TRBJ1-4|.|once|TRBV7-6
CASSLNSGTNEKLFF
TGTGCCAGCAGCCTAAACAGTGGCACTAATGAAAAACTGTTTTTT
>TRBJ2-1|TRBD2|.|TRBV29-1
CSVSGTSVGSYNEQFF
TGCAGCGTTTCCGGGACTAGCGTTGGATCCTACAATGAGCAGTTCTTC
>TRBJ2-5|.|.|TRBV7-7
CASSLTGNRETQYF
TGTGCTAGCAGCTTGACGGGGAACCGGGAGACCCAGTACTTC
>TRBJ1-3|.|.|TRBV18
CASSPLKGNTIYF
TGTGCCAGCTCACCACTAAAAGGAAACACCATATATTTT
>TRBJ1-1|.|.|TRBV7-2
CASSLSSGVSLNTEAFF
TGTGCCAGCAGCTTATCTTCCGGGGTCAGTTTGAACACTGAAGCTTTCTTT
>TRBJ2-7|.|.|TRBV21-1
CASSKRGDRGSYEQYF
TGTGCCAGCAGCAAGAGGGGGGACAGGGGTTCCTACGAGCAGTACTTC
>TRBJ2-7|.|.|TRBV2
CASRHGSGNSYEQYF
TGTGCCAGCAGACATGGCTCAGGTAACTCCTACGAGCAGTACTTC
>TRBJ2-7|.|.|TRBV7-9
CASSLAGGISYEQYF
TGTGCCAGCAGCTTAGCCGGCGGGATCTCCTACGAGCAGTACTTC
>TRBJ2-4|.|.|TRBV29-1
CSVVTLAKNIQYF
TGCAGCGTTGTCACATTAGCCAAAAACATTCAGTACTTC
>TRBJ1-2|TRBD1|few|TRBV27
CASSPPGQGFYGYTF
TGTGCCAGCAGTCCCCCGGGACAGGGGTTTTATGGCTACACCTTC
>TRBJ1-1|.|.|TRBV5-1
CASSPQGGDTEAFF
TGCGCCAGCAGCCCACAGGGTGGGGACACTGAAGCTTTCTTT
>TRBJ2-7|TRBD1|.|TRBV19
CASRDRVSAYEQYF
TGTGCCAGTAGAGACAGGGTCTCGGCCTACGAGCAGTACTTC
>TRBJ2-7|.|.|TRBV7-2
CASSLVLSGSYEQYF
TGTGCCAGCAGCTTAGTCTTATCAGGGTCCTACGAGCAGTACTTC
>TRBJ2-3|TRBD1|once|TRBV7-6
CASSLGGQAVTDTQYF
TGTGCCAGCAGCTTAGGGGGACAGGCCGTCACAGATACGCAGTATTTT
>TRBJ2-7|.|.|TRBV14
CASSQDQSRVRPYEQYF
TGTGCCAGCAGCCAAGATCAGTCCAGGGTACGACCCTACGAGCAGTACTTC
>TRBJ2-7|.|.|TRBV27
CASSLGQAASYEQYF
TGTGCCAGCAGTTTAGGGCAAGCCGCCTCCTACGAGCAGTACTTC
>TRBJ2-7|TRBD2|medium-sized|TRBV4-1
CASSTGTSSYEQYF
TGCGCCAGCAGTACCGGGACTAGCTCCTACGAGCAGTACTTC
>TRBJ2-7|.|once|TRBV7-8
CASSLAPGEQYF
TGTGCCAGCAGCTTAGCTCCCGGGGAGCAGTACTTC
>TRBJ1-6|TRBD1|.|TRBV18
CASSFDRGRWTLHF
TGTGCCAGCTCATTTGACAGGGGCCGTTGGACCCTCCACTTT
>TRBJ2-1|TRBD2|.|TRBV7-6
CASSLGASGGANEQFF
TGTGCCAGCAGCTTAGGGGCTAGCGGGGGGGCGAATGAGCAGTTCTTC
>TRBJ2-1|.|.|TRBV7-7
CASSLESGIHEQFF
TGTGCTAGCAGCTTAGAAAGCGGCATTCATGAGCAGTTCTTC
>TRBJ1-3|.|.|TRBV16
CASSQVQGNTIYF
TGTGCCAGCAGCCAAGTACAAGGAAACACCATATATTTT
>TRBJ2-1|.|.|TRBV27
CASSFRLINEQFF
TGTGCCAGCAGTTTTCGTCTAATCAATGAGCAGTTCTTC
>TRBJ2-3|TRBD2|.|TRBV6-4
CASSEIAGGPGTDTQYF
TGTGCCAGCAGTGAGATCGCGGGGGGGCCTGGCACAGATACGCAGTATTTT
>TRBJ2-7|TRBD1|.|TRBV27
CASSLSGTGGIYEQYF
TGTGCCAGCAGTTTGTCCGGGACAGGTGGGATCTACGAGCAGTACTTC
>TRBJ2-7|TRBD2|.|TRBV25-1
CASSASSGSTYEQYF
TGTGCCAGCAGTGCCTCTAGCGGGAGCACGTACGAGCAGTACTTC
>TRBJ2-2|TRBD1|once|TRBV5-4
CASSLQGRTGHELFF
TGTGCCAGCAGCTTACAAGGACGGACAGGTCATGAGCTGTTTTTT
>TRBJ2-2|TRBD2|.|TRBV7-2
CASSRRASGPTGELFF
TGTGCCAGCAGCCGGAGGGCTAGCGGGCCCACCGGGGAGCTGTTTTTT
>TRBJ2-7|.|.|TRBV7-9
CASTGWGGYEQYF
TGTGCCTCAACAGGTTGGGGCGGCTACGAGCAGTACTTC
>TRBJ2-1|.|.|TRBV29-1
CSVGRLNEQFF
TGCAGCGTTGGCAGGTTAAATGAGCAGTTCTTC
>TRBJ2-5|TRBD2|.|TRBV7-2
CASSIAGGQQETQYF
TGTGCCAGCAGTATAGCGGGAGGGCAACAAGAGACCCAGTACTTC